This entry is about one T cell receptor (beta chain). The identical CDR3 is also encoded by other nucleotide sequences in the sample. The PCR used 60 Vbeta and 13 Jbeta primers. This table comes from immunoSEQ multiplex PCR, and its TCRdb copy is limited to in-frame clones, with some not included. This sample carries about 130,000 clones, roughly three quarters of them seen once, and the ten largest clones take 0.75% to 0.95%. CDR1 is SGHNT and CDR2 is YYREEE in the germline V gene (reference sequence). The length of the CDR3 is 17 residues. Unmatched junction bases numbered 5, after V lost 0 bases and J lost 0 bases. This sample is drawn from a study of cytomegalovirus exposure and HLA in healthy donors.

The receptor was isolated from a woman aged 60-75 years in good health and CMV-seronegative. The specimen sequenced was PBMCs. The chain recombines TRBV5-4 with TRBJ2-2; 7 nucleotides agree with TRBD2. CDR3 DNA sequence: TGTGCCAGCAGCTTGGTGTTGGCGGGGGCGAACACCGGGGAGCTGTTTTTT. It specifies CASSLVLAGANTGELFF.